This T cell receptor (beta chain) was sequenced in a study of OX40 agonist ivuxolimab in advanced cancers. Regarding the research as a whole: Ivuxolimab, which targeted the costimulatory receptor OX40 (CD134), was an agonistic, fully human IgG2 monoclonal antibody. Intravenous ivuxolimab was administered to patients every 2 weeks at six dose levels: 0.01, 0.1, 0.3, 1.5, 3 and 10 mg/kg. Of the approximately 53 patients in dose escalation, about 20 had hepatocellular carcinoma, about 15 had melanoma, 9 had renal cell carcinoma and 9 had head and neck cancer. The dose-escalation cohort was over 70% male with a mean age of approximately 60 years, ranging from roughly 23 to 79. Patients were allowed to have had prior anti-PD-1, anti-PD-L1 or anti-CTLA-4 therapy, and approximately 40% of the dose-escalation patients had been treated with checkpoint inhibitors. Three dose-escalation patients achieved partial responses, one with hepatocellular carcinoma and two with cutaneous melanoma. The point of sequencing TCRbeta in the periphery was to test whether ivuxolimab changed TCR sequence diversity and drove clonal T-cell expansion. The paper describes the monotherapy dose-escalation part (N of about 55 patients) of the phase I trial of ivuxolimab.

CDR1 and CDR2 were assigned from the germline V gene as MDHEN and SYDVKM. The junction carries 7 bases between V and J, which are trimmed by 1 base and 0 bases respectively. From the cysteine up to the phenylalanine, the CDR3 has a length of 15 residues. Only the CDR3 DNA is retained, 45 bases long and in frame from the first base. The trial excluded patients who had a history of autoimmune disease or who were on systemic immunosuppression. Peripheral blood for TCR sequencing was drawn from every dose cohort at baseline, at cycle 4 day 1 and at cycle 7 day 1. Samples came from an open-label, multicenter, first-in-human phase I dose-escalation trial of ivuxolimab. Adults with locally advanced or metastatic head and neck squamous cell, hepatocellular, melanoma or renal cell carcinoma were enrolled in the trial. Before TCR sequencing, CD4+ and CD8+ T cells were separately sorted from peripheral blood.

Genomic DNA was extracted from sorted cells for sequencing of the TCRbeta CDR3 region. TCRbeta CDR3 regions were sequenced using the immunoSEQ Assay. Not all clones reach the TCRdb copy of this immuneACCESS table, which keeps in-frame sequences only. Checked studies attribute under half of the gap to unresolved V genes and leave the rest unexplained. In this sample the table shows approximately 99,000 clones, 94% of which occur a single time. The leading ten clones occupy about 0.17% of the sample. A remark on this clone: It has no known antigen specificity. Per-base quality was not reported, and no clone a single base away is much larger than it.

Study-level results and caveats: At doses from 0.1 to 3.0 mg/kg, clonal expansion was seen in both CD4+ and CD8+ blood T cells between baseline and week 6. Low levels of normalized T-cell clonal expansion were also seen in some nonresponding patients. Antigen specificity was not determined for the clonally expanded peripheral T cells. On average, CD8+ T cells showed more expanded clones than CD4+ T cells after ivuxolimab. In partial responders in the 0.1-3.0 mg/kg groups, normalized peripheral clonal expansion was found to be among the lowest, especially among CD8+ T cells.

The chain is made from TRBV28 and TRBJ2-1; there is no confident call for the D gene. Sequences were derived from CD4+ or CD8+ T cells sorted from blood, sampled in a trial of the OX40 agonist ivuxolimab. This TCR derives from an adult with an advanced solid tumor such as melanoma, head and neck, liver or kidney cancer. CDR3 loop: CASSLYLDSYNEQFF. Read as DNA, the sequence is TGTGCCAGCAGTTTATACCTCGACTCCTACAATGAGCAGTTCTTC.